Listed below are T cell receptor beta chains from one sample, sequenced in a study of CD8 T cells in Susac syndrome. TCRdb used MiXCR to reprocess the immunoSEQ multiplex PCR reads, holding one entry per CDR3 protein. Of 130,000 to 150,000 distinct CDR3 sequences in the sample, 94% are singletons; the top ten hold around 0.08%. Sequenced sample: CD4+ T cells from PBMCs. These receptors were collected from a human donor in good health. Each CDR3 is given with its conserved first and last residue. D genes are given only for firm matches.

j_call d_call v_call cdr3_aa cdr3_nt
TRBJ2-3 TRBD1 TRBV18 CASSPQRQGGTDTQYF TGTGCCAGCTCACCGCAACGACAGGGAGGCACAGATACGCAGTATTTT
TRBJ2-1 TRBD1 TRBV14 CASRRTGGNEQFF TGTGCCAGCAGGCGGACAGGTGGGAATGAGCAGTTCTTC
TRBJ2-2 - TRBV5-6 CASSFSSVGELFF TGTGCCAGCAGCTTTTCTTCGGTGGGGGAGCTGTTTTTT
TRBJ2-5 - TRBV15 CATSRERVSLGTQYF TGTGCCACCAGCAGAGAGAGGGTCTCGTTGGGGACCCAGTACTTC
TRBJ2-3 TRBD2 TRBV4-2 CASSQVTAGSDTQYF TGTGCCAGCAGCCAGGTCACAGCGGGATCAGATACGCAGTATTTT
TRBJ1-1 TRBD1 TRBV10-3 CAISDTGGDTEAFF TGTGCCATCAGTGATACAGGGGGGGACACTGAAGCTTTCTTT
TRBJ1-2 - TRBV20-1 CKVGEVNYGYTF TGTAAAGTGGGGGAGGTCAACTATGGCTACACCTTC
TRBJ2-4 TRBD2 TRBV27 CASSGREWNKNIQYF TGTGCCAGCAGCGGGCGGGAGTGGAACAAAAACATTCAGTACTTC
TRBJ1-2 - TRBV20-1 CSARGGRDTYGYTF TGCAGTGCTAGGGGGGGCAGGGACACCTATGGCTACACCTTC
TRBJ2-2 TRBD2 TRBV14 CASSQDTVRAGESGELFF TGTGCCAGCAGCCAAGATACGGTGAGGGCGGGAGAGAGCGGGGAGCTGTTTTTT
TRBJ2-1 - TRBV21-1 CARPGPRYNEQFF TGTGCCAGACCGGGACCCCGATACAATGAGCAGTTCTTC
TRBJ2-2 - TRBV4-1 CASSHRSGELFF TGCGCCAGCAGCCATAGATCCGGGGAGCTGTTTTTT
TRBJ2-5 - TRBV4-1 CASSQGASAGISQETQYF TGCGCCAGCAGCCAAGGGGCTTCGGCGGGTATATCCCAAGAGACCCAGTACTTC
TRBJ2-1 - TRBV24-1 CATSDPGGPGGEQFF TGTGCCACCAGTGACCCGGGGGGCCCGGGGGGTGAGCAGTTCTTC
TRBJ2-6 - TRBV20-1 CSASYRAWSGANVLTF TGCAGTGCTAGTTACAGGGCCTGGTCTGGGGCCAACGTCCTGACTTTC
TRBJ1-6 - TRBV4-1 CASSQATGYNSPLHF TGCGCCAGCAGCCAAGCGACTGGGTATAATTCACCCCTCCACTTT
TRBJ2-1 TRBD2 TRBV7-9 CASNPMGASGRKSYNEQFF TGTGCCAGCAACCCCATGGGGGCTAGCGGGAGGAAGTCCTACAATGAGCAGTTCTTC
TRBJ2-1 TRBD2 TRBV29-1 CSVLPGLAYNEQFF TGCAGCGTCTTACCGGGACTAGCGTACAATGAGCAGTTCTTC
TRBJ2-3 - TRBV3-1 CASSQDWGTDTQYF TGTGCCAGCAGCCAAGATTGGGGCACAGATACGCAGTATTTT
TRBJ2-5 TRBD1 TRBV12-3/TRBV12-4 CASSPGTGTETQYF TGTGCCAGCAGTCCTGGGACAGGGACGGAGACCCAGTACTTC